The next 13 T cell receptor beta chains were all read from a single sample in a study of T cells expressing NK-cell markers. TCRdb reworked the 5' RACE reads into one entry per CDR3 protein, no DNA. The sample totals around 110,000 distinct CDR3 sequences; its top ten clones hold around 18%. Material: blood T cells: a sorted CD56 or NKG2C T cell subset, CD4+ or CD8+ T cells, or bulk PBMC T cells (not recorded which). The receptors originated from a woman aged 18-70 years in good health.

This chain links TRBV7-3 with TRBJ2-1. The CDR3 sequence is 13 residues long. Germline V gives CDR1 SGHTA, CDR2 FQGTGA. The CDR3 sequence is CASSLIGTNEQFF.

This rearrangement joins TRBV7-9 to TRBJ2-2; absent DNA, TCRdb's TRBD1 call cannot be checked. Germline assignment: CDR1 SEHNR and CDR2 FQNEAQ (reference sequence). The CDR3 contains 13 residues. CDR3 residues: CASPQGPATELFF.

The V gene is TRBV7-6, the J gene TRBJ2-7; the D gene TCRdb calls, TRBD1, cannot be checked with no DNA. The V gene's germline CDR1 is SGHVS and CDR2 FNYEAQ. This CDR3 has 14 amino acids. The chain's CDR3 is CASSSPGQGGEQYF.

The CDR3 here is CASTPDADNSPLHF. The genes are TRBV6-2 or TRBV6-3 and TRBJ1-6. This CDR3 contains 14 residues. Germline CDR1 reads MNHEY; CDR2 reads SVGEGT.

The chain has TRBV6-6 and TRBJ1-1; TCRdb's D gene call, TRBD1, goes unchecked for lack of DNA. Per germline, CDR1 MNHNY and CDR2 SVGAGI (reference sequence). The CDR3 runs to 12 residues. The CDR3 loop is CASRLTVAEAFF.

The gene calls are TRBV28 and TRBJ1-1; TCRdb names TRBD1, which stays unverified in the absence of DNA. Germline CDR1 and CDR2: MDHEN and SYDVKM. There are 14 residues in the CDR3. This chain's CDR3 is CASSRGTVDTEAFF.

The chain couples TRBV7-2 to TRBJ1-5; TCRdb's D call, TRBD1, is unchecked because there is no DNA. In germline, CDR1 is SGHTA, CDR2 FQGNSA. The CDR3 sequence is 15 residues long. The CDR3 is CASSLHNRETQPQHF.

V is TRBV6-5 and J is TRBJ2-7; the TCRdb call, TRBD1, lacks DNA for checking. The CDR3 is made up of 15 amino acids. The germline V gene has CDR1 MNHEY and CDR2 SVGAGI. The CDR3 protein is CASSYGDPSSYEQYF.

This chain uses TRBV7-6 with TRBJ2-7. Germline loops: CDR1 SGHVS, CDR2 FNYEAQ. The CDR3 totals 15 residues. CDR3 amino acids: CASSPESAVSYEQYF.

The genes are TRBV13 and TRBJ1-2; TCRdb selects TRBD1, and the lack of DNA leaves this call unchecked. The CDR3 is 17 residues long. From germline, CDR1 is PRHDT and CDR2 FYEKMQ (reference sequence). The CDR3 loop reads CASSLGEGTTRNYGYTF.

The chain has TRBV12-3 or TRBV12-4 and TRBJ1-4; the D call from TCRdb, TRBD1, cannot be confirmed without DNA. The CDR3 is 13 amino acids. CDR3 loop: CASRPGGNEKLFF.

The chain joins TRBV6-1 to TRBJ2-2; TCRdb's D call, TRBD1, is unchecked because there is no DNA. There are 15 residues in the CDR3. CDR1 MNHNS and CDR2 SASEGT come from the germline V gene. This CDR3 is CASSPRTGVAGELFF.

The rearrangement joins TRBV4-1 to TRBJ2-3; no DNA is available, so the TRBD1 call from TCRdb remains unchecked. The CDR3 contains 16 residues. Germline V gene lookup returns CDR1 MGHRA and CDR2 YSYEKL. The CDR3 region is CASSQNPGLATDTQYF.